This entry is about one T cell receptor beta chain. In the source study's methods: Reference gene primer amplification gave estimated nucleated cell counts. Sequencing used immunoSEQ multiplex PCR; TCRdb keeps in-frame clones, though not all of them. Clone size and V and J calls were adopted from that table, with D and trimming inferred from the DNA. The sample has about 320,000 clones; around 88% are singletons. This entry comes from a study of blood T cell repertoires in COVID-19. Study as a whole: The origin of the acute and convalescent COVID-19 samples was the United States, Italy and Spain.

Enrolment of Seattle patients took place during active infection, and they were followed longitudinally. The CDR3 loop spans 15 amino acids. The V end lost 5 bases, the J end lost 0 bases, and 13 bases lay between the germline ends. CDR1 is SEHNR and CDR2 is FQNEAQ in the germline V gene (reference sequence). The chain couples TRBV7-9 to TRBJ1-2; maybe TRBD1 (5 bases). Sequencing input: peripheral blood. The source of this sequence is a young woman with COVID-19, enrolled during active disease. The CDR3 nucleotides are TGTGCCAGCAGCCCATTGGGGCATTCTAACTATGGCTACACCTTC. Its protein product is CASSPLGHSNYGYTF. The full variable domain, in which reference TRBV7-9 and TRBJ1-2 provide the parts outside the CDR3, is DTGVSQNPRHKITKRGQNVTFRCDPISEHNRLYWYRQTLGQGPEFLTYFQNEAQLEKSRLLSDRFSAERPKGSFSTLEIQRTEQGDSAMYLCASSPLGHSNYGYTFGSGTRLTVV.